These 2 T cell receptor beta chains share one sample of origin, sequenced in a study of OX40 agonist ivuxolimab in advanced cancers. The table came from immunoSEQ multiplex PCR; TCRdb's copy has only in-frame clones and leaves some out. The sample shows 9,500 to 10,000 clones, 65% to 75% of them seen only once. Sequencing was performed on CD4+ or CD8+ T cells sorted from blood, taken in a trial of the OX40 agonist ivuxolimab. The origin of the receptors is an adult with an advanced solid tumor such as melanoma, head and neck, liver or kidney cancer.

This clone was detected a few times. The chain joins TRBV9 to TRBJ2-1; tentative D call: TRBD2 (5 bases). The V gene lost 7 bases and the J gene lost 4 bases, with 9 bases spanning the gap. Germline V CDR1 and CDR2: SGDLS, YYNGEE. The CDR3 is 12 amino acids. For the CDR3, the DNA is TGTGCCAGCGGACTGTCTTACAATGAGCAGTTCTTC. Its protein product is CASGLSYNEQFF.

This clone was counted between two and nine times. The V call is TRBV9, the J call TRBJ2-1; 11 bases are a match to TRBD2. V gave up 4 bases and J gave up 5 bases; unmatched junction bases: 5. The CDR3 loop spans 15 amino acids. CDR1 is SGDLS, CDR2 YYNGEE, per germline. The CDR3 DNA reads TGTGCCAGCAGCTATAGCGGGGGGGCCAACAATGAGCAGTTCTTC. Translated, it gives CASSYSGGANNEQFF.